Listed below are T cell receptor beta chains from one sample, sequenced in a study of T cells in Graves' hyperthyroidism and ophthalmopathy. TCRdb reanalysed the multiplex PCR reads using MiXCR and keeps one entry per CDR3 protein. This sample has 250,000 or so distinct CDR3 sequences; around 15% occur once, and the top ten carry about 30%. Specimen: blood. These receptor sequences come from a woman aged 18-29 years with Graves' ophthalmopathy. CDR3s include the opening cysteine and the closing phenylalanine or tryptophan. The D gene is left open where the match is weak. Clone size is shown for a subset of rows, as once, few, many or a class of expanded clone.

v_gene	abundance	j_gene	d_gene	CDR3aa	CDR3nt
TRBV7-9	many	TRBJ2-1	NA	CASSRRPGPSLYNEQFF	TGTGCCAGCAGCCGACGGCCGGGGCCATCTCTTTACAATGAGCAGTTCTTC
TRBV9	many	TRBJ1-2	NA	CASSVGPGLVDGYTF	TGTGCCAGCAGCGTAGGACCGGGATTGGTCGATGGCTACACCTTC
TRBV10-1	NA	TRBJ1-2	NA	CASSEDLNYGYTF	TGCGCCAGCAGTGAGGACCTCAACTATGGCTACACCTTC
TRBV20-1	many	TRBJ2-5	NA	CSGTGFWETQYF	TGCAGTGGCACAGGGTTTTGGGAGACCCAGTACTTC
TRBV20-1	many	TRBJ2-1	TRBD2	CSASPRTSGSRNEQFF	TGCAGTGCTAGTCCGAGGACTAGCGGGAGTCGTAATGAGCAGTTCTTC
TRBV10-3	NA	TRBJ1-3	NA	CAISRTGAGGNTIYF	TGTGCCATCAGTCGAACGGGGGCGGGAGGAAACACCATATATTTT
TRBV20-1	many	TRBJ1-4	NA	CSALDSATNEKLFF	TGCAGTGCTCTAGACAGTGCAACTAATGAAAAACTGTTTTTT
TRBV2	many	TRBJ1-5	NA	CASSEQQGVGNQPQHF	TGTGCCAGCAGTGAACAGCAGGGCGTTGGCAATCAGCCCCAGCATTTT
TRBV9	few	TRBJ2-7	NA	CASSVGSRAYEQYF	TGTGCCAGCAGCGTAGGCAGCCGCGCCTACGAGCAGTACTTC
TRBV19	few	TRBJ2-7	TRBD2	CASSMSSGGTYEQYF	TGTGCCAGTAGTATGTCTAGCGGAGGTACCTACGAGCAGTACTTC
TRBV7-9	many	TRBJ2-7	NA	CASSPSNRLYEQYF	TGTGCCAGCAGCCCCAGCAACAGGCTCTACGAGCAGTACTTC
TRBV3-1	many	TRBJ1-2	TRBD1	CASSLGTGGSYGYTF	TGTGCCAGCAGCCTAGGGACAGGGGGTTCTTATGGCTACACCTTC
TRBV27	NA	TRBJ2-7	NA	CASSGGTASYEQYF	TGTGCCAGCAGTGGAGGAACGGCCTCCTACGAGCAGTACTTC
TRBV6-6	NA	TRBJ2-2	TRBD1	CASSYSRGPSSMNTGELFF	TGTGCCAGCAGTTACTCGAGGGGGCCGTCGTCCATGAACACCGGGGAGCTGTTTTTT
TRBV28	NA	TRBJ2-4	TRBD2	CASSPSGAKNIQYF	TGTGCCAGCAGCCCTAGCGGGGCTAAAAACATTCAGTACTTC
TRBV7-2	many	TRBJ2-5	TRBD1	CASSLTGEETQYF	TGTGCCAGCAGCCTTACAGGGGAGGAGACCCAGTACTTC
TRBV2	many	TRBJ2-3	NA	CASLGGLGGTDTQYF	TGTGCCAGCCTCGGGGGTCTCGGGGGCACAGATACGCAGTATTTT
TRBV6-1	NA	TRBJ2-2	NA	CASTTLGTGELFF	TGTGCCAGCACCACCCTGGGAACCGGGGAGCTGTTTTTT
TRBV27	many	TRBJ2-7	NA	CASSLSGGVLTYEQYF	TGTGCCAGCAGTTTATCAGGGGGGGTGCTTACCTACGAGCAGTACTTC
TRBV28	many	TRBJ1-2	NA	CASSRNRLYGYTF	TGTGCCAGCAGTCGAAACAGACTCTATGGCTACACCTTC
TRBV2	many	TRBJ1-2	TRBD1	CASNFQGQGSGYTF	TGTGCCAGCAATTTCCAGGGACAGGGGAGTGGCTACACCTTC
TRBV28	many	TRBJ2-1	NA	CASTFGPLVQFF	TGTGCCAGCACCTTTGGCCCCCTTGTGCAGTTCTTC
TRBV15	many	TRBJ1-6	NA	CATSRDRGAGNSPLHF	TGTGCCACCAGCAGAGATCGGGGTGCCGGTAATTCACCCCTCCACTTT
TRBV7-9	NA	TRBJ2-5	NA	CASSLGLETQYF	TGTGCCAGCAGCCTGGGTTTAGAGACCCAGTACTTC
TRBV27	many	TRBJ2-1	NA	CASSLSGSHFNEQFF	TGTGCCAGCAGTTTATCCGGGTCCCACTTCAATGAGCAGTTCTTC
TRBV6-2/TRBV6-3	many	TRBJ2-3	TRBD2	CASSYSGGADTQYF	TGTGCCAGCAGTTACAGCGGGGGGGCCGATACGCAGTATTTT
TRBV7-2	many	TRBJ2-7	NA	CASSLDGSSYEQYF	TGTGCCAGCAGCTTAGACGGGAGCTCCTACGAGCAGTACTTC
TRBV20-1	many	TRBJ1-1	TRBD1	CSARVRGVTGKRDTEAFF	TGCAGTGCTAGAGTCCGGGGGGTGACAGGGAAACGGGACACTGAAGCTTTCTTT
TRBV3-1	many	TRBJ2-2	TRBD2	CASSHRTTSGNTGELFF	TGTGCCAGCAGCCATCGTACGACTAGCGGGAACACCGGGGAGCTGTTTTTT
TRBV3-1	few	TRBJ2-7	NA	CASSQRTYEQYF	TGTGCCAGCAGCCAGAGAACTTACGAGCAGTACTTC
TRBV7-3	many	TRBJ2-1	NA	CASSLTGSNEQFF	TGTGCCAGCAGCTTAACGGGATCGAATGAGCAGTTCTTC
TRBV24-1	many	TRBJ2-1	NA	CATSAGYNEQFF	TGTGCCACCAGTGCCGGGTACAATGAGCAGTTCTTC
TRBV20-1	NA	TRBJ2-3	TRBD2	CSASGLAGETDTQYF	TGCAGTGCGTCCGGACTAGCGGGAGAAACAGATACGCAGTATTTT
TRBV19	once	TRBJ2-6	TRBD1	CASSPILGGQGVPSGANVLTF	TGTGCCAGTAGTCCGATCTTGGGGGGACAGGGCGTACCCTCTGGGGCCAACGTCCTGACTTTC